The clone carrying this T cell receptor beta chain was found a few times. Its antigen remains unknown. This specimen belongs to a study of blood T cells in healthy people across ages. Combining a sample-barcoded 5' primer with a J-beta primer mix, a second PCR ran for roughly 7 to 11 cycles. TCRdb reprocessed the 5' RACE reads via MiXCR and lists one record per CDR3 protein. The sample includes some 1 million distinct CDR3 sequences, around 43% seen only once; the top ten take approximately 17%. Extraction of total RNA produced a minimum of 5 micrograms from each sample. Broader study findings: There was no known CMV status for donors, so expanded clonotype changes were possibly confounded.

The V and J ends lost 0 bases and 0 bases respectively, with 9 bases between them. The CDR3 covers 17 residues. The germline V gene has CDR1 MNHEY and CDR2 SMNVEV (reference sequence). The sample consisted of blood. This receptor was taken from a woman aged 55-69 years in good health. V is TRBV27 and J is TRBJ2-6; either TRBD1 or TRBD2 may fit D (5 bases each). This chain's CDR3 is CASSLSGTRSGANVLTF. CDR3 nucleotides: TGTGCCAGCAGTTTATCGGGGACCCGCTCTGGGGCCAACGTCCTGACTTTC.